This T cell receptor (beta chain) was sequenced in a study of T cell responses to AZD1222 COVID-19 vaccine. Study-wide context: Both about-4-week and about-12-week second-dose recipients were combined. Overall study findings and caveats: Nearly half of unique spike-specific TCRs reportedly avoided B.1.351 and B.1.1.7 mutated regions.

Here immunoSEQ multiplex PCR was the method, and the copy in TCRdb shows in-frame clones only, minus some. The sample has some 110,000 clones; over 80% are singletons. V gave up 2 bases and J gave up 3 bases, with 9 bases separating them. The CDR3 length is 14 residues. Germline CDR1 reads SGHTA; CDR2 reads FQGTGA. With respect to this clone: What it binds is not known.

The source of this sequence is an adult in good health. This chain links TRBV7-3 with TRBJ2-3; no definite D call. Here the sequenced sample was peripheral blood, taken on day 0 of AZD1222 vaccination. The chain's CDR3 is CASSLGGLTDTQYF. DNA for the CDR3: TGTGCCAGCAGCTTAGGCGGTTTGACAGATACGCAGTATTTT.